Listed here are 24 T cell receptor beta chains from one sample, sequenced in a study of shared clonotypes between healthy human individuals. Profiled with immunoSEQ multiplex PCR; TCRdb holds only in-frame clones, not every one. The table includes about 2.3 million clones, approximately 93% detected once. The source material was naive CD4+ T cells from PBMCs. Subset defined: CD45RA+ positively selected. The receptors derive from a man aged 18 to 30 in good health. Some clones in this sample may be carry-over from other donors' samples.

This chain uses TRBV5-1 with TRBJ2-1; D possibly corresponds to TRBD2 (6 bases). The V and J ends lost 0 bases and 8 bases respectively, with 12 bases between them. The CDR3 is 14 residues long. The germline V gene has CDR1 SGHRS and CDR2 YFSETQ. This CDR3 reads CASSLGYPGDEQFF. The CDR3 DNA follows: TGCGCCAGCAGCTTGGGGTATCCGGGGGATGAGCAGTTCTTC. Based on the CDR3 plus reference TRBV5-1 and TRBJ2-1, the full variable domain is KAGVTQTPRYLIKTRGQQVTLSCSPISGHRSVSWYQQTPGQGLQFLFEYFSETQRNKGNFPGRFSGRQFSNSRSEMNVSTLELGDSALYLCASSLGYPGDEQFFGPGTRLTVL.

The chain combines TRBV27 with TRBJ1-1; unclear D gene. Trimming shortened V by 5 bases and J by 4 bases, and 14 bases separated the two germline ends. Germline CDR1 MNHEY, CDR2 SMNVEV (reference sequence). This CDR3 is built from 14 residues. The CDR3 spells CASSLLRDFTEAFF. The DNA of the CDR3 is TGTGCCAGCAGTCTCCTCCGGGATTTCACTGAAGCTTTCTTT.

The rearrangement joins TRBV11-2 to TRBJ1-4; D gene uncertain. This CDR3 has 14 amino acids. Germline lookup yields CDR1 SGHAT and CDR2 FQNNGV. Trimming removed 4 bases at V and 0 bases at J, with 6 bases between. The CDR3 DNA reads as TGTGCCAGCAGCTCTACTGCAACTAATGAAAAACTGTTTTTT. Encoded protein: CASSSTATNEKLFF.

This clone was seen repeatedly, ten times or more. The sample holds other DNA sequences that translate to the same CDR3. V and J are TRBV28 and TRBJ2-5; no reliable D call. Per germline, CDR1 MDHEN and CDR2 SYDVKM. V shed 3 bases and J shed 3 bases, with 2 bases lying between them. The CDR3 contains 11 residues. For the CDR3, the DNA is TGTGCCAGCAGTTTGGAAGAGACCCAGTACTTC. This sequence encodes CASSLEETQYF.

This chain links TRBV6-1 with TRBJ1-1; weak D call: TRBD1 (5 bases). CDR3 length: 13 residues. Germline V gene lookup returns CDR1 MNHNS and CDR2 SASEGT. The CDR3 DNA reads TGTACCGCGGGGCCGCTTGGAAACACTGAAGCTTTCTTT. Its protein product is CTAGPLGNTEAFF.

The genes are TRBV4-1 and TRBJ1-2; weak D call: TRBD1 (6 bases). The CDR3 extends over 14 amino acids. V lost 0 bases and J 4 bases, leaving 9 bases between the germline ends. The V gene's germline CDR1 is MGHRA and CDR2 YSYEKL. The CDR3 bases are TGCGCCAGCAGCCAAGATCCACAGGGCTATGGCTACACCTTC. It translates to CASSQDPQGYGYTF.

The chain links TRBV29-1 to TRBJ1-2, with D perhaps matching TRBD1 (5 bases). Trimming left V 2 bases short and J 3 bases short, with 10 bases between. The germline V gene encodes CDR1 SQVTM and CDR2 ANQGSEA. The CDR3 extends over 13 amino acids. CDR3 in amino acids: CSVEKGRDYGYTF. CDR3 nucleotide sequence: TGCAGCGTTGAAAAGGGGAGGGACTATGGCTACACCTTC.

This chain links TRBV2 with TRBJ1-5; no firm D call. CDR3 length: 12 amino acids. Per germline, CDR1 SNHLY and CDR2 FYNNEI. V was shortened by 8 bases and J by 9 bases, with 14 bases between the two germline ends. CDR3 in amino acids: CASLREAGPQHF. In nucleotides, the CDR3 is TGTGCCAGCCTCAGAGAGGCGGGGCCCCAGCATTTT.

The V gene is TRBV12-1, the J gene TRBJ2-5; the D call in the table, TRBD2, was not verified against the DNA. TRBV12-1 is flagged as a pseudogene. The CDR3 has 16 amino acids. CDR3 sequence (DNA): TGTGCCAGCAGCGTACCTCCCTCGCGGCCACAAGAGACCCAGTACTTC. Translation gives CASSVPPSRPQETQYF.

The chain employs TRBV2 and TRBJ2-3; TRBD2 matches at 10 bases. The V gene end was trimmed by 8 bases and the J gene end by 4 bases; junction bases not matched to a gene: 6. Germline V gene lookup returns CDR1 SNHLY and CDR2 FYNNEI. This CDR3 has 14 amino acids. The CDR3 DNA is TGTGCCAGCCAGCGGGAGGGCCTCGCAGATACGCAGTATTTT. Its protein is CASQREGLADTQYF.

This clone has more than one count but fewer than ten. The sample has other DNA sequences that encode this CDR3 too. CDR3 sequence: CASSLTVNTEAFF. The CDR3 DNA reads TGTGCCAGCAGTTTAACGGTGAACACTGAAGCTTTCTTT. The chain has TRBV27 and TRBJ1-1, with D uncertain. Germline V CDR1 and CDR2: MNHEY, SMNVEV (reference sequence). Trimming shortened V by 2 bases and J by 0 bases, and 4 bases separated the two germline ends. There are 13 residues in the CDR3.

This chain links TRBV7-6 with TRBJ1-1; no clear D. V was cut by 5 bases and J by 11 bases, with 15 bases left in between. CDR1 SGHVS and CDR2 FNYEAQ come from the germline V gene. The CDR3 sequence is 12 residues long. This CDR3 reads CASSPGRREAFF. The CDR3 DNA sequence: TGTGCCAGCAGCCCTGGCCGGCGTGAGGCTTTCTTT.

The gene calls are TRBV27 and TRBJ1-5; 9 bases map to TRBD1. Trimming at V came to 5 bases and at J to 6 bases, leaving 8 bases not matched to a gene. Germline V gene lookup returns CDR1 MNHEY and CDR2 SMNVEV (reference sequence). CDR3 length: 15 amino acids. CDR3 DNA sequence: TGTGCCAGCAGTCCCGGGACAGGGTGGGGTCAGCCCCAGCATTTT. It codes for CASSPGTGWGQPQHF.

The gene calls are TRBV28 and TRBJ2-1; 9 nucleotides line up with TRBD2. CDR1 is MDHEN, CDR2 SYDVKM, per germline. The CDR3 contains 15 residues. After removal of 3 bases from V and 6 bases from J, the junction contained 6 bases not matched to a gene. CDR3 in amino acids: CASSLGAGGVNEQFF. The CDR3 nucleotides are TGTGCCAGCAGTTTGGGGGCGGGAGGGGTCAATGAGCAGTTCTTC.

The chain recombines TRBV5-1 with TRBJ2-3; 12 bases fit TRBD2. This CDR3 has 16 amino acids. Germline V gene sequence: CDR1 SGHRS, CDR2 YFSETQ. The ends lost 4 bases at V and 2 bases at J; junction bases unmatched: 5. The CDR3 region has the DNA TGCGCCAGCAGCATAGGACTAGCGGGATACACAGATACGCAGTATTTT. Residues: CASSIGLAGYTDTQYF.

As for this clone: This sample also contains other DNA sequences that code for the same CDR3. The chain carries TRBV6-5 and TRBJ2-7; the D call may be TRBD1 or TRBD2 (6 bases each). Germline values: CDR1 MNHEY, CDR2 SVGAGI. The CDR3 covers 15 residues. The ends were cut back, 0 bases at V and 2 bases at J, with 11 bases in the middle. The CDR3 loop is CASSYSRGPAYEQYF. CDR3 nucleotides: TGTGCCAGCAGTTACTCCCGGGGGCCGGCCTACGAGCAGTACTTC.

The V gene is TRBV5-1, the J gene TRBJ2-2; the match to TRBD2 covers 9 bases. The V gene end was trimmed by 0 bases and the J gene end by 2 bases; junction bases not matched to a gene: 5. Germline V CDR1 and CDR2: SGHRS, YFSETQ. The CDR3 covers 17 residues. Here the CDR3 DNA reads TGCGCCAGCAGCTTGGGTGCTAGCGGGACCAACACCGGGGAGCTGTTTTTT. Protein product: CASSLGASGTNTGELFF.

The chain is built from TRBV9 and TRBJ2-1, with D possibly TRBD2 on 5 matching bases. The germline V and J ends were trimmed by 4 bases and 7 bases, with 12 bases remaining between them. CDR1 SGDLS and CDR2 YYNGEE come from the germline V gene. The CDR3 runs 13 residues. CDR3 bases: TGTGCCAGCAGCCTCGGGGTGGGTAATGAGCAGTTCTTC. Translated, it gives CASSLGVGNEQFF.

The J gene is TRBJ1-3, the V gene TRBV5-1; D call uncertain. The V end was cut by 0 bases, the J end by 8 bases, with 6 bases between. Germline values: CDR1 SGHRS, CDR2 YFSETQ. This CDR3 comprises 12 residues. CDR3 sequence reads: CASSLAGDTIYF. The CDR3 region has the DNA TGCGCCAGCAGCTTGGCGGGAGACACCATATATTTT. Filled out from reference TRBV5-1 and TRBJ1-3, the complete variable domain reads KAGVTQTPRYLIKTRGQQVTLSCSPISGHRSVSWYQQTPGQGLQFLFEYFSETQRNKGNFPGRFSGRQFSNSRSEMNVSTLELGDSALYLCASSLAGDTIYFGEGSWLTVV.

This rearrangement joins TRBV6-5 to TRBJ1-1; 8 nucleotides match TRBD1. J lost 10 bases, V lost 5 bases, and 6 bases had no gene match. This CDR3 spans 12 amino acids. Germline CDR1 reads MNHEY; CDR2 reads SVGAGI. CDR3 sequence: CASSVQGAGAFF. The CDR3 nucleotides are TGTGCCAGCAGTGTTCAGGGGGCAGGAGCTTTCTTT.

J is TRBJ1-2 and V is TRBV15; D is ambiguous. The germline V gene encodes CDR1 LNHNV and CDR2 YYDKDF (reference sequence). V was shortened by 0 bases and J by 10 bases, with 9 bases between the two germline ends. The length of the CDR3 is 12 residues. Here the CDR3 reads CATSRDKSPYTF. CDR3 bases: TGTGCCACCAGCAGAGATAAGTCCCCCTACACCTTC.

The chain joins TRBV13 to TRBJ2-1; D may correspond to TRBD1 or TRBD2 (5 bases each). Germline V gene data show CDR1 as PRHDT and CDR2 as FYEKMQ (reference sequence). V was pared by 5 bases and J by 1 base, with 15 bases between. CDR3 length equals 16 residues. CDR3 sequence reads: CASSLAGRRSYNEQFF. The CDR3 DNA reads TGTGCCAGCAGCCTAGCAGGGCGTAGGTCCTACAATGAGCAGTTCTTC. The full variable domain, completed using reference TRBV13 and TRBJ2-1, is AAGVIQSPRHLIKEKRETATLKCYPIPRHDTVYWYQQGPGQDPQFLISFYEKMQSDKGSIPDRFSAQQFSDYHSELNMSSLELGDSALYFCASSLAGRRSYNEQFFGPGTRLTVL.

The rearrangement links TRBV4-1 to TRBJ2-3, with 8 bases matching TRBD2. This CDR3 region has 18 residues. The V gene's germline CDR1 is MGHRA and CDR2 YSYEKL. Trimming took 0 bases from V and 0 from J; bases not matched to a gene: 8. CDR3 bases: TGCGCCAGCAGCCAAGATCTCGTAGCGGGATTTAGCACAGATACGCAGTATTTT. Protein sequence: CASSQDLVAGFSTDTQYF.

The chain uses TRBV6-5 and TRBJ2-5, with unresolved D. This CDR3 region has 14 residues. The V end was cut by 2 bases, the J end by 2 bases, with 9 bases between. From germline, CDR1 is MNHEY and CDR2 SVGAGI. The CDR3 DNA follows: TGTGCCAGCAGTTACGGGGTGGGTCAAGAGACCCAGTACTTC. Amino acid sequence: CASSYGVGQETQYF.